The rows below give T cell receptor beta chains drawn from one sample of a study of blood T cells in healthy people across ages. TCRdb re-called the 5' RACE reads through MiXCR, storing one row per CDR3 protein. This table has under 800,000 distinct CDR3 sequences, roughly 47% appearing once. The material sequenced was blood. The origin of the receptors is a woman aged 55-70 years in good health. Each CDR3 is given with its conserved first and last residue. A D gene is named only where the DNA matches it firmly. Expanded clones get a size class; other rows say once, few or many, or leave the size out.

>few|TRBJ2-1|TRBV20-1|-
TGCAGTGCTAGAGTTTGGCTAGCGCAAAATGAGCAGTTCTTC
CSARVWLAQNEQFF
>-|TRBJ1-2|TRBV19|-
TGTGCCAGTAGTACTCGGACAGAGACAAACTATGGCTACACCTTC
CASSTRTETNYGYTF
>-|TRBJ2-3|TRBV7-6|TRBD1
TGTGCCAGCAGCGCGAGGACAGGTCCAGAAGATACGCAGTATTTT
CASSARTGPEDTQYF
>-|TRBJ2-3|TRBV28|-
TGTGCCAGCAGTTTTGCTCCCGGGAGTGGGACAGATACGCAGTATTTT
CASSFAPGSGTDTQYF
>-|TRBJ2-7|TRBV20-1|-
TGCAGTGCTCCGAATGAGGGGTACTACGTCGAGCAGTACTTC
CSAPNEGYYVEQYF
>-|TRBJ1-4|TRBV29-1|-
TGCAGCGTTGGCGTCCGCGCAACTAATGAAAAACTGTTTTTT
CSVGVRATNEKLFF
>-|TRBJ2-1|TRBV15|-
TGTGCCACCGCCGGCAAGGGGGGGATATACAATGAGCAGTTCTTC
CATAGKGGIYNEQFF
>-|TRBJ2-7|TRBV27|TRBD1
TGTGCCAGCAGTTTGATGGGACAGCCGACCTACGAGCAGTACTTC
CASSLMGQPTYEQYF
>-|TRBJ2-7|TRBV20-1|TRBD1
TGCAGTGCTTGGAGGACAGGCTCTTACGAGCAGTACTTC
CSAWRTGSYEQYF
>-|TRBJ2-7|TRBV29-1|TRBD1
TGCAGCGGAGGACAGGGTGGGTCCTACGAGCAGTACTTC
CSGGQGGSYEQYF
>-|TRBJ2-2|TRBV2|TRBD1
TGTGCCAGCAGTATCAGGGGGCCCGGGGAGCTGTTTTTT
CASSIRGPGELFF
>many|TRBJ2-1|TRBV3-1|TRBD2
TGTGCCAGCAGCCAAGACCTGGGGCTAGCGGGATACAATGAGCAGTTCTTC
CASSQDLGLAGYNEQFF
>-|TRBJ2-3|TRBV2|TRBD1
TGTGCCAGCCAGACCACTCGGACAGGGTGGTTTTCTGATACGCAGTATTTT
CASQTTRTGWFSDTQYF
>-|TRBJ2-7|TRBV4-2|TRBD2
TGTGCCAGCAGCTTACTGCCCGAGACTAGCGGTTCCTACGAGCAGTACTTC
CASSLLPETSGSYEQYF
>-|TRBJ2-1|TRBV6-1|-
TGTGCCAGCAGTGAACTAGCTACTAGCTCCTACAATGAGCAGTTCTTC
CASSELATSSYNEQFF
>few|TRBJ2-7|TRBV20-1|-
TGCAGTGCTAGTCTCCTGCACAGGGATCCCCCTTACGAGCAGTACTTC
CSASLLHRDPPYEQYF
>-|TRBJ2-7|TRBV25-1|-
TGTGCCAGCACCAAGGAACACTCCTACGAGCAGTACTTC
CASTKEHSYEQYF
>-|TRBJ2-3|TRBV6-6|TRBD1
TGTGCCAGCATCCTCGGGGGACAGGGGGCCGCAGATACGCAGTATTTT
CASILGGQGAADTQYF
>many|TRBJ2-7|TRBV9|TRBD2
TGTGCCAGCAGCGTAGGCGGGACTAGTTTGTACGAGCAGTACTTC
CASSVGGTSLYEQYF
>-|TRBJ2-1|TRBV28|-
TGTGCCGGCAGTAATGCGGGCCTAGCCAATGAGCAGTTCTTC
CAGSNAGLANEQFF
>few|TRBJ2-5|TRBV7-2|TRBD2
TGTGCCAGCAGCCCACGGACTAGCGGGGCCAGTTTGGAGCAGTACTTC
CASSPRTSGASLEQYF
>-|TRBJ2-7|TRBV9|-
TGTGCCAGCAGGCCTCGAGGGGCTAGCGAGCCCTACGAGCAGTACTTC
CASRPRGASEPYEQYF
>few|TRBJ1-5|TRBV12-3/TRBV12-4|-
TGTGCCAGCAGTTTTATTGGATATCAGCCCCAGCATTTT
CASSFIGYQPQHF
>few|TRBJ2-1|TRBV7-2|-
TGTGCCAGCAGCTTATTCTTATGGGGGCCTCACTCCTACAATGAGCAGTTCTTC
CASSLFLWGPHSYNEQFF
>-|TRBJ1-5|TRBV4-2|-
TGTGCCAGCAGCCTCGAAGGGGGGGGCAATCAGCCCCAGCATTTT
CASSLEGGGNQPQHF
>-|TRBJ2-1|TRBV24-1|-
TGTGCCACCAGTGACCCGTCCCGGCCCCACAATGAGCAGTTCTTC
CATSDPSRPHNEQFF
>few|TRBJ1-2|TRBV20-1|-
TGCAGTGCTCTGGCCGGGGGAAAAACTTATGGCTACACCTTC
CSALAGGKTYGYTF
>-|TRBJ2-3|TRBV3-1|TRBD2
TGTGCCAGCAGCCCTTGGACTAGCGGGGGGCGCACAGATACGCAGTATTTT
CASSPWTSGGRTDTQYF
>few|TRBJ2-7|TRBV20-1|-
TGCAGTGCCGCGCCCGGGACAAGGGCCTACGAGCAGTACTTC
CSAAPGTRAYEQYF
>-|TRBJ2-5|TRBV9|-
TGTGCCAGCAGCGTCGCTTTGGGCTCGAATCAAGAGACCCAGTACTTC
CASSVALGSNQETQYF
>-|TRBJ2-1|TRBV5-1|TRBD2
TGCGCCAGCAGCTTGACTAGCGGGGGGGCCAATGTCCATGAGCAGTTCTTC
CASSLTSGGANVHEQFF
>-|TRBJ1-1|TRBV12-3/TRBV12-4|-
TGTGCTAGCATCCAAGGAACTTACACTGAAGCTTTCTTT
CASIQGTYTEAFF
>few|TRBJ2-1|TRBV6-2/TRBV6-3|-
TGTGCCAGCAGCCCCGAGGGGGGTACCTACCTCAATGAGCAGTTCTTC
CASSPEGGTYLNEQFF
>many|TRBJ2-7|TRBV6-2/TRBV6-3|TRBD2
TGTGCCAGCAGAACCCGCGAAAGACTAGCTCTCTCCTACGAGCAGTACTTC
CASRTRERLALSYEQYF
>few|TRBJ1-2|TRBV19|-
TGTGCCAGTAGTATAGGGACAAATCCCCCTAACTATGGCTACACCTTC
CASSIGTNPPNYGYTF
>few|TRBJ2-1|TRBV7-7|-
TGTGCCAGCAGCTTAGTTTCAGGGTCCAATGAGCAGTTCTTC
CASSLVSGSNEQFF